This T cell receptor beta chain was captured in a study of CD8 T cells in ankylosing spondylitis. Points from the study as a whole: For ankylosing spondylitis blood, a TCR beta motif of about eight highly homologous variants appeared characteristic. Disease-linked clones reportedly showed significant enrichment in matched ankylosing spondylitis synovial fluid. CD8+ disease-linked clones were present at relatively low frequencies in blood.

TCRdb re-analysed the 5' RACE reads in MiXCR, keeping a single row per CDR3 protein. The repertoire holds hundreds of thousands of distinct CDR3 sequences, 10% seen once, with roughly a fifth in the top ten. Worth noting for this clonotype: Antigen specificity is unknown.

The V gene's germline CDR1 is LGHDT and CDR2 YNNKEL (reference sequence). The CDR3 covers 19 residues. With 8 bases clipped from V and 6 bases from J, the junction kept 18 bases outside the gene matches. The chain carries TRBV3-1 and TRBJ2-3, with TRBD2 matching over 15 bases. This TCR came from a male donor with ankylosing spondylitis or in good health (not recorded which). The specimen was blood, either unsorted or a sorted T cell fraction (not recorded which). In nucleotides, the CDR3 is TGTGCCAGCTGTCCCCTCCGAAATTGGACTAGCGGGGGGGCTGATACGCAGTATTTT. It yields the protein CASCPLRNWTSGGADTQYF.